This TCR beta chain stems from a study of graft-versus-host responses after intestinal transplantation. Across the study: Among the recipients, all got anti-thymocyte globulin induction and then tacrolimus and steroids for around three years. Overall study results and limits: Peak levels of circulating GvH clones tracked with early post-transplant HvG declines.

As regards this clone: As yet, its antigen is unknown.

The CDR3 runs to 13 residues. CDR1 SGDLS and CDR2 YYNGEE come from the germline V gene. The germline V and J ends were trimmed by 1 base and 3 bases, with 7 bases remaining between them. TCRdb's copy holds only in-frame clones and misses some; the assay was immunoSEQ multiplex PCR. The sample has tens of thousands of clones; roughly 95% are singletons. The sequence came from a human donor who was the organ donor for an intestinal transplant. Sequenced material: unstimulated CD8+ T cells sorted from spleen or lymph node cells, taken before transplant. This chain links TRBV9 with TRBJ1-1, with D perhaps TRBD1 (5 bases). The CDR3 DNA is TGTGCCAGCAGCGTACGGGGCCACACTGAAGCTTTCTTT. It specifies CASSVRGHTEAFF.